Shown below are 3 T cell receptor beta chains from a single sample sequenced in a study of beta chain features in type 1 diabetes. Their specific antigens are unknown. Every isolated RNA sample was fully reverse transcribed, so sequencing captured expressed TCRB transcripts. Repertoires were generated with immunoSEQ multiplex PCR, while TCRdb's copy carries only in-frame clones and drops some. This sample has approximately 250,000 clones, with 24% found just once. Study-wide points: Moderate but significant shortening of TCRB CDR3s was recorded in all four CD4+ subsets from Type 1 diabetes patients.

The specimen was naive CD4+ T cells from blood. The source is a woman aged 25-40 years with type 1 diabetes.

To note about this clone: In the same sample, other DNA sequences code for this CDR3. The rearrangement joins TRBV2 to TRBJ2-5, with a possible D match to TRBD1 (6 bases). This CDR3 has 13 amino acids. The V and J ends lost 9 bases and 1 base respectively, with 12 bases between them. Per the germline V gene, CDR1 is SNHLY and CDR2 is FYNNEI. CDR3 in amino acids: CASTRTAQETQYF. CDR3 in DNA: TGTGCCAGTACTAGGACAGCCCAAGAGACCCAGTACTTC.

This chain uses TRBV2 with TRBJ1-5, with D possibly TRBD1 on 6 matching bases. V lost 3 bases and J 0 bases, leaving 9 bases between the germline ends. This CDR3 comprises 15 residues. CDR1 SNHLY and CDR2 FYNNEI come from the germline V gene. The CDR3 loop reads CASSDRTVSNQPQHF. The DNA of the CDR3 is TGTGCCAGCAGTGATAGGACAGTTAGCAATCAGCCCCAGCATTTT.

In its sample, this clone was seen a few times. The chain carries TRBV4-1 and TRBJ2-5; 11 bases fit TRBD2. This CDR3 has 16 residues. The V gene end was trimmed by 1 base and the J gene end by 3 bases; junction bases not matched to a gene: 4. In germline, CDR1 is MGHRA, CDR2 YSYEKL. The CDR3 DNA is TGCGCCAGCAGCCAAGGAGGGGGACTAGCGGAAGAGACCCAGTACTTC. Its translation: CASSQGGGLAEETQYF.